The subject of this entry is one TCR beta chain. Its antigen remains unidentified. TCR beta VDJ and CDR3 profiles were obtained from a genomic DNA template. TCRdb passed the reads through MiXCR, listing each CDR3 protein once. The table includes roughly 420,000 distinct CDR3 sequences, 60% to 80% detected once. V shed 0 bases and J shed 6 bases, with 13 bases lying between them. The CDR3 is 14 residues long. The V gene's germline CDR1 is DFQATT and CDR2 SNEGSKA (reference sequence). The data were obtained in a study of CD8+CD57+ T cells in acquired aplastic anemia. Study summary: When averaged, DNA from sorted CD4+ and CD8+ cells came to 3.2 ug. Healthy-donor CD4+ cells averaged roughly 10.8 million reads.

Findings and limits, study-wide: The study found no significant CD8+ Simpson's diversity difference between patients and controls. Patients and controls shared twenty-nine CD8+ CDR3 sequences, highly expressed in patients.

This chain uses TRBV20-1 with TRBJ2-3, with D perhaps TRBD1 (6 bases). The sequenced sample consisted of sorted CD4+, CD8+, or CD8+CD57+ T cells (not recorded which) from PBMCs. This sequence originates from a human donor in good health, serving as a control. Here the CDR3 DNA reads TGCAGTGCTAGAGATGTGTTTAGGGGGGATACGCAGTATTTT. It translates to CSARDVFRGDTQYF.